This TCR beta chain was identified in a study of OX40 agonist ivuxolimab in advanced cancers. Study-level results: Researchers did not establish what antigens the expanded peripheral T cells target.

J was trimmed by 9 bases and V by 4 bases; bases with no gene match: 11. The CDR3 consists of 16 residues. Germline V gives CDR1 SGHRS, CDR2 YFSETQ. TCRdb's copy holds only in-frame clones and misses some; the assay was immunoSEQ multiplex PCR. The sample shows over 55,000 clones, about 90% of them seen only once. Of note for this clone: What it binds is unknown.

The sequences come from CD4+ or CD8+ T cells sorted from blood, collected in a trial of the OX40 agonist ivuxolimab. This sequence was found in an adult with an advanced solid tumor such as melanoma, head and neck, liver or kidney cancer. The J gene is TRBJ1-6, the V gene TRBV5-1, with TRBD1 identical over 9 bases. The CDR3 bases are TGCGCCAGCAGCCCACAGGGGGCCGGCGGGTCTTCACCCCTCCACTTT. Its translation: CASSPQGAGGSSPLHF.